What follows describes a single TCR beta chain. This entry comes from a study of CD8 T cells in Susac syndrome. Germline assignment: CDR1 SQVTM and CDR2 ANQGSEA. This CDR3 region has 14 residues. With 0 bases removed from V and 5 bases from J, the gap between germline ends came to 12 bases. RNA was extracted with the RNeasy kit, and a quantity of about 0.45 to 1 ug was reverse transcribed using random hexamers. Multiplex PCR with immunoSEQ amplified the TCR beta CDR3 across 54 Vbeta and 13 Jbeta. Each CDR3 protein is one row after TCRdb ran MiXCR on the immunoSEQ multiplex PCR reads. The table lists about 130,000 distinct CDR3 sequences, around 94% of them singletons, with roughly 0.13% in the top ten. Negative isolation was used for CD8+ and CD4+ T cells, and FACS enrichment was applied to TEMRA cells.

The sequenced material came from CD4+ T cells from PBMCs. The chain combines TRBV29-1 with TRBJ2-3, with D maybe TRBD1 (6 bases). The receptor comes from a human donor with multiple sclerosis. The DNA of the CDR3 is TGCAGCGTTGAAGATCCGCAGGGGATAGATACGCAGTATTTT. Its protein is CSVEDPQGIDTQYF.